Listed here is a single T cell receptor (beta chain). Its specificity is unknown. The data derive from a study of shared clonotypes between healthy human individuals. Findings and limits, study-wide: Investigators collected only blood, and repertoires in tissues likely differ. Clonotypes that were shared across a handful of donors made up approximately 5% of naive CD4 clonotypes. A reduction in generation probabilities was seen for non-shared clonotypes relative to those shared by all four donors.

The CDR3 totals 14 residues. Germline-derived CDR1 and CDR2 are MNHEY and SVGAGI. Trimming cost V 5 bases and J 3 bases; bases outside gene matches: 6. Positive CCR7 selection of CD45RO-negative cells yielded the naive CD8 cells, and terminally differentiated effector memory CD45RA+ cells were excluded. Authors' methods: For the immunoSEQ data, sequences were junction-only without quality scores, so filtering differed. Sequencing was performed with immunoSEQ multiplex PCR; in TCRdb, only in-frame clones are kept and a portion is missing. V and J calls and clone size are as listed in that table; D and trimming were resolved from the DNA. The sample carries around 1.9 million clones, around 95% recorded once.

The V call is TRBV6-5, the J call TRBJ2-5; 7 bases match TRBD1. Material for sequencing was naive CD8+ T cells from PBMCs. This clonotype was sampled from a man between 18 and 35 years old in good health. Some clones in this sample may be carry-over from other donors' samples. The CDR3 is CASSTDRVEETQYF. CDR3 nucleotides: TGTGCCAGCAGTACCGACAGGGTAGAAGAGACCCAGTACTTC.